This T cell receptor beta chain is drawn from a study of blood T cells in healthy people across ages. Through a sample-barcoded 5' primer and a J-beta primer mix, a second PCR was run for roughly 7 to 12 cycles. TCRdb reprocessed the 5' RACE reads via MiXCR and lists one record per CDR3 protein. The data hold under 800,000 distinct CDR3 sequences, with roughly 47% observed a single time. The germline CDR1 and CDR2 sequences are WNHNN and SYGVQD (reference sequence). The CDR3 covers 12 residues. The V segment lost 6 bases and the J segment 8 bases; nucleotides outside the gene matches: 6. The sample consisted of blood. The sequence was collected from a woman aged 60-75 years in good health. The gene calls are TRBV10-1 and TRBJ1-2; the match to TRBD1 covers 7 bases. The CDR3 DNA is TGCGCCAGCAGGGACAGGCGGTGGGGCTACACCTTC. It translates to CASRDRRWGYTF.